This T cell receptor beta chain was sequenced for a study of OX40 agonist ivuxolimab in advanced cancers. Across the whole study: The study treated patients with ivuxolimab, an agonistic anti-OX40 (CD134) antibody. Participants averaged roughly 60 years of age (range roughly 23 to 90) and were 82.7% male.

Germline V lookup: CDR1 SEHNR, CDR2 FQNEAQ (reference sequence). The CDR3 runs 18 residues. With regard to this clone: As yet, its antigen is unknown. A read error may account for a junction end that differs from germline.

TCRdb's table, derived via immunoSEQ multiplex PCR, lists solely in-frame clones and lacks some. The profile shows fewer than 25,000 clones, nearly 85% of them singletons. Study-wide results and limits: CD4+ and CD8+ blood T cells expanded clonally by week 6 at 0.1 to 3.0 mg/kg. The antigen specificity of the peripheral T cells (those that were expanded) was not determined.

The TCR originated in an adult with an advanced solid tumor such as melanoma, head and neck, liver or kidney cancer. The sample was CD4+ or CD8+ T cells sorted from blood, taken in a trial of the OX40 agonist ivuxolimab. This chain connects TRBV7-9 to TRBJ2-1; 12 bases agree with TRBD2. The CDR3 sequence: CASTLPLAGGLGDNEQFF. CDR3 sequence (DNA): TGTGCCAGCACCTTACCGCTAGCGGGGGGGTTAGGTGACAATGAGCAGTTCTTC.